This is a list of T cell receptor beta chains from one sample in a study of OX40 agonist ivuxolimab in advanced cancers. The repertoire was sequenced with immunoSEQ multiplex PCR; TCRdb's copy has only in-frame clones and lacks some. The table has tens of thousands of clones, more than 85% seen once. Sequencing was performed on CD4+ or CD8+ T cells sorted from blood, taken in a trial of the OX40 agonist ivuxolimab. The source is an adult with an advanced solid tumor such as melanoma, head and neck, liver or kidney cancer. The CDR3 runs from the conserved cysteine through the conserved F or W. The order of the fields is D gene, J gene, V gene, clone size, CDR3 DNA, CDR3 protein. D genes are given only for firm matches. Some rows mark clone size as missing; the rest say once, few, many or name a class of expanded clone.

D: .
J: TRBJ1-1
V: TRBV18
size: once
DNA: TGTGCCAGCTCATGGGGGAGGTTTGGCACTGAAGCTTTCTTT
CDR3: CASSWGRFGTEAFF

D: .
J: TRBJ2-1
V: TRBV20-1
size: .
DNA: TGCAGTGCTACGGCCCAGAGGCGGTTCTTC
CDR3: CSATAQRRFF

D: TRBD1
J: TRBJ2-7
V: TRBV7-4
size: .
DNA: TGTGCCAGGTCCGGGACAGGGGGCCACGAGCAGTACTTC
CDR3: CARSGTGGHEQYF

D: .
J: TRBJ1-1
V: TRBV5-1
size: .
DNA: TGCGCCAGCAGCCCGAGTGGGGGGCCCCCCACTGAAGCTTTCTTT
CDR3: CASSPSGGPPTEAFF

D: .
J: TRBJ2-7
V: TRBV6-5
size: .
DNA: TGTGCCAGCAGCCGCGCCCTAGGCGGGCGCGACGAGCAGTACTTC
CDR3: CASSRALGGRDEQYF

D: .
J: TRBJ2-5
V: TRBV5-4
size: .
DNA: TGTGCCAGCAGCTTGGTCAACCAAGAGACCCAGTACTTC
CDR3: CASSLVNQETQYF

D: .
J: TRBJ1-1
V: TRBV27
size: once
DNA: TGTGCCAGCAGTTTAGCCCCCGGGGGGAACACTGAAGCTTTCTTT
CDR3: CASSLAPGGNTEAFF

D: .
J: TRBJ1-2
V: TRBV7-9
size: .
DNA: TGTGCCAGCAGCTCCCAGGGCTACACCTTC
CDR3: CASSSQGYTF

D: .
J: TRBJ2-1
V: TRBV5-1
size: .
DNA: TGCGCCAGCAGCCGGAGGGGTAATGAGCAGTTCTTC
CDR3: CASSRRGNEQFF

D: .
J: TRBJ2-1
V: TRBV10-3
size: .
DNA: TGTGCCATCAGACAGGGAGGTCTTGAGCAGTTCTTC
CDR3: CAIRQGGLEQFF

D: .
J: TRBJ2-7
V: TRBV27
size: .
DNA: TGTGCCAGCAGTCGCTACGAGCAGTACTTC
CDR3: CASSRYEQYF

D: .
J: TRBJ1-5
V: TRBV6-4
size: .
DNA: TGTGCCAGCAGTGACTCGAAACACATGGTAGCGGACAATCAGCCCCAGCATTTT
CDR3: CASSDSKHMVADNQPQHF

D: .
J: TRBJ2-7
V: TRBV12-5
size: once
DNA: TGTGCTAGTGGTTTGGAGGGGGGATTTACAGGGCACGAGCAGTACTTC
CDR3: CASGLEGGFTGHEQYF

D: TRBD1
J: TRBJ2-5
V: TRBV13
size: .
DNA: TGTGCCAGCAGCTTGGGTTGGGACAGGGCGTACCAAGAGACCCAGTACTTC
CDR3: CASSLGWDRAYQETQYF

D: TRBD2
J: TRBJ2-7
V: TRBV9
size: .
DNA: TGTGCCAGCAGCGGGGGACTAGCTGAACCCCAGTACTTC
CDR3: CASSGGLAEPQYF

D: TRBD1
J: TRBJ2-7
V: TRBV11-2
size: .
DNA: TGTGCCAGCAGCTTACGGGGCCGGGACAGCTTCTACGAGCAGTACTTC
CDR3: CASSLRGRDSFYEQYF

D: .
J: TRBJ2-7
V: TRBV28
size: .
DNA: TGTGCCAGCAGTTTATCTCAGGGAGGATACGAGCAGTACTTC
CDR3: CASSLSQGGYEQYF

D: .
J: TRBJ2-3
V: TRBV6-1
size: .
DNA: TGTGCCAGCAGGCTAAGTATGGGAGATACGCAGTATTTT
CDR3: CASRLSMGDTQYF

D: .
J: TRBJ1-3
V: TRBV5-1
size: .
DNA: TGCGCCAGCAGCTCAGGGGTAGTAAACTCTGGAAACACCATATATTTT
CDR3: CASSSGVVNSGNTIYF

D: .
J: TRBJ2-7
V: TRBV7-9
size: few
DNA: TGTGCCAGCGGGGACGGTAGCTACGAGCAGTACTTC
CDR3: CASGDGSYEQYF

D: TRBD1
J: TRBJ1-4
V: TRBV2
size: .
DNA: TGTGCCAGCAGATACGACAGGGGCACTAATGAAAAACTGTTTTTT
CDR3: CASRYDRGTNEKLFF

D: .
J: TRBJ2-5
V: TRBV28
size: .
DNA: TGTGCCAGCGGATTGACTCTACAAGAGACCCAGTACTTC
CDR3: CASGLTLQETQYF

D: TRBD1
J: TRBJ2-7
V: TRBV5-1
size: once
DNA: TGCGCCAGCAGCTTAGGTGGGACAGGGTCCTACGAGCAGTACTTC
CDR3: CASSLGGTGSYEQYF

D: TRBD1
J: TRBJ2-7
V: TRBV7-2
size: .
DNA: TGTGCCAGCAGCCTGGGACAGGGGGTTTACGAGCAGTACTTC
CDR3: CASSLGQGVYEQYF

D: .
J: TRBJ1-2
V: TRBV10-2
size: few
DNA: TGCGCCAGCAGGGATGGGCAGGCCTATGGCTACACCTTC
CDR3: CASRDGQAYGYTF

D: TRBD1
J: TRBJ2-7
V: TRBV5-1
size: .
DNA: TGCGCCAGCAGCTTGGGGCAGGGGGCCTACGAGCAGTACTTC
CDR3: CASSLGQGAYEQYF

D: TRBD1
J: TRBJ2-7
V: TRBV4-1
size: .
DNA: TGCGCCAGCAGCCAACTACCGGGACAGGGACCCTACGAGCAGTACTTC
CDR3: CASSQLPGQGPYEQYF

D: TRBD1
J: TRBJ2-7
V: TRBV7-6
size: .
DNA: TGTGCCAGTCAGCTTTTAACAGGGGCCTACGAGCAGTACTTC
CDR3: CASQLLTGAYEQYF

D: TRBD2
J: TRBJ2-2
V: TRBV9
size: .
DNA: TGTGCCAGCAGCGTAGTAAATAGCGGGCTAGGCACCGGGGAGCTGTTTTTT
CDR3: CASSVVNSGLGTGELFF

D: TRBD2
J: TRBJ2-7
V: TRBV5-1
size: .
DNA: TGCGCCAGCAGCCCCGCCAGCGGGAGAGCGTTCTACGAGCAGTACTTC
CDR3: CASSPASGRAFYEQYF